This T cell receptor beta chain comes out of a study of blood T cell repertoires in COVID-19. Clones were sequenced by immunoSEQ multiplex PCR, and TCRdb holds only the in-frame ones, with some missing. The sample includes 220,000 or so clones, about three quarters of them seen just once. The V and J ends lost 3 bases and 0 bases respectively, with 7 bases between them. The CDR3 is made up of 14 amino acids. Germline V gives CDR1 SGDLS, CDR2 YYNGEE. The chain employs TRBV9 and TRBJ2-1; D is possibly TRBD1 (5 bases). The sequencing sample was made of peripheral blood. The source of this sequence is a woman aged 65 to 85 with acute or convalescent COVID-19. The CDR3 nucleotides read TGTGCCAGCAGCGAGGACATCTCCTACAATGAGCAGTTCTTC. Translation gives CASSEDISYNEQFF.